What follows is one T cell receptor beta chain and its context. The antigen remains unidentified. The sample comes from a study of T cell repertoires and Cas9 in healthy adults. Notes on the study in general: Reportedly, SpCas9-reactive effector T cell proliferation and function were mitigated by SpCas9-reactive Tregs in vitro.

TCRdb's copy holds only in-frame clones and misses some; the assay was immunoSEQ multiplex PCR. Of some 15,000 clones detected, roughly 89% appear once; the ten largest clones hold about 1.5%. Trimming stripped 3 bases from V and 3 bases from J, with 11 bases between. Germline V gene sequence: CDR1 SGHNT, CDR2 YYREEE (reference sequence). The CDR3 sequence is 14 residues long. The chain recombines TRBV5-4 with TRBJ2-3; D ambiguous. The clonotype was recovered from a human donor in good health. Sequencing was done on a sample of Tregs (CD4+, CD25+, CD127-, CD137-, CD154-) from PBMCs; culture status not recorded. The CDR3, as DNA: TGTGCCAGCAGCTCGACGAGGCTGACAGATACGCAGTATTTT. Translation gives CASSSTRLTDTQYF.